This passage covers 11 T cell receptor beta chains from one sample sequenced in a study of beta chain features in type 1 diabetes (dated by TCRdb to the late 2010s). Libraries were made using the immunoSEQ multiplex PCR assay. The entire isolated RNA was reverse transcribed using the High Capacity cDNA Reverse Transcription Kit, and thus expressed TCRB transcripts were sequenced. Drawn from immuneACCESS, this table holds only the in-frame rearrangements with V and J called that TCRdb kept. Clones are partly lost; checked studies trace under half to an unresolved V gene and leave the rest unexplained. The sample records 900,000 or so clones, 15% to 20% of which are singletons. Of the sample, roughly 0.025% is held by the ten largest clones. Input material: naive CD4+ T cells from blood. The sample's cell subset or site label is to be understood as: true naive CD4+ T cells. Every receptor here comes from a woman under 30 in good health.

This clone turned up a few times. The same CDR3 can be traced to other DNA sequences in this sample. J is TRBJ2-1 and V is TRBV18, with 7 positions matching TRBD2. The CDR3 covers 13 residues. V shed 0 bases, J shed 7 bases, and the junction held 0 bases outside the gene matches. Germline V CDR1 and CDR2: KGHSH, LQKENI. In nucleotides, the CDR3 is TGTGCCAGCTCACCACCGGGGGGGAATGAGCAGTTCTTC. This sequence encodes CASSPPGGNEQFF.

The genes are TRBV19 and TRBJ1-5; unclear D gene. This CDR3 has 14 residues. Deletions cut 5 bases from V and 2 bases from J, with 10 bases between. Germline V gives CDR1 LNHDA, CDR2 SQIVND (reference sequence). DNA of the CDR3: TGTGCCAGTAGTTCGACCCCCGGCAATCAGCCCCAGCATTTT. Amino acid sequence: CASSSTPGNQPQHF. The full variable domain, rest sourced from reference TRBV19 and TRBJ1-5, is DGGITQSPKYLFRKEGQNVTLSCEQNLNHDAMYWYRQDPGQGLRLIYYSQIVNDFQKGDIAEGYSVSREKKESFPLTVTSAQKNPTAFYLCASSSTPGNQPQHFGDGTRLSIL.

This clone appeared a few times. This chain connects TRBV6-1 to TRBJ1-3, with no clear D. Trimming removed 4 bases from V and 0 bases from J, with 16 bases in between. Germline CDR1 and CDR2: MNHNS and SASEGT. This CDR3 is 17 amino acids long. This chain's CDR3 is CASSADGGFFSGNTIYF. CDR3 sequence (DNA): TGTGCCAGCAGTGCGGACGGAGGCTTCTTCTCTGGAAACACCATATATTTT.

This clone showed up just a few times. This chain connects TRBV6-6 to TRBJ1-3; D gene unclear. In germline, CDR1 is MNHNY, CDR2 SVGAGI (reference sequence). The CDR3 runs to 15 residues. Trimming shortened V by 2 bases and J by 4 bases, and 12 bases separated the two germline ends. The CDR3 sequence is CASSYLQSSGNTIYF. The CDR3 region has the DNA TGTGCCAGCAGTTACCTCCAGTCCAGCGGAAACACCATATATTTT.

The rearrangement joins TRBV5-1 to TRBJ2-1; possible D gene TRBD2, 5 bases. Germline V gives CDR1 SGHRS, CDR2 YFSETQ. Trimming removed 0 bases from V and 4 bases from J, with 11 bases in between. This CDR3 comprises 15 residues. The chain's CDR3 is CASSLDRTGYNEQFF. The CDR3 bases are TGCGCCAGCAGCTTGGATAGGACGGGATACAATGAGCAGTTCTTC.

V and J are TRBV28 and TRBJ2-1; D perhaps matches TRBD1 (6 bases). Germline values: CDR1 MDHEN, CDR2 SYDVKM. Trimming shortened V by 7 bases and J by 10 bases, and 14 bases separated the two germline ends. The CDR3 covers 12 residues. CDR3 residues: CASTHPQGEQFF. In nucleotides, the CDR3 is TGTGCCAGCACCCACCCTCAGGGGGAGCAGTTCTTC.

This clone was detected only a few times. In nucleotides, the CDR3 is TGCGCCAGCAGTAAGCGTGGAATAGGCGCAAGCTCCTACAATGAGCAGTTCTTC. Its protein is CASSKRGIGASSYNEQFF. The rearrangement links TRBV5-1 to TRBJ2-1; D is uncertain. Trimming removed 5 bases from V and 0 bases from J, with 21 bases in between. The CDR3 runs to 18 residues. Germline V gene data show CDR1 as SGHRS and CDR2 as YFSETQ.

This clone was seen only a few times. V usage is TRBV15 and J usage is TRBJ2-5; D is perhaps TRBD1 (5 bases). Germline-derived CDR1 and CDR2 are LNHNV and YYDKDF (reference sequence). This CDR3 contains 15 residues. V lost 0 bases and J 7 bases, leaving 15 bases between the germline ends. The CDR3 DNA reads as TGTGCCACCAGCAGAGATCTCGGAAGGGGATCGACCCAGTACTTC. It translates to CATSRDLGRGSTQYF.

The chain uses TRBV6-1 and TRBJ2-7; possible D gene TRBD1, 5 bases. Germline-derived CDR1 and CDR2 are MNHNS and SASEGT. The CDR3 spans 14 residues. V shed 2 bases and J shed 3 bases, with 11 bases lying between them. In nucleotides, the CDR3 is TGTGCCAGCAGTGAAAACAAGGGGAACTACGAGCAGTACTTC. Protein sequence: CASSENKGNYEQYF.

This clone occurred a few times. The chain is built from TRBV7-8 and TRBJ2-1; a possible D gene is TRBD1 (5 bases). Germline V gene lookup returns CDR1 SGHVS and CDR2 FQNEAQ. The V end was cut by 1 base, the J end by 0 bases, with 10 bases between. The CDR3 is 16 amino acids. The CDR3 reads CASSLEGASSYNEQFF. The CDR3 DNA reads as TGTGCCAGCAGCTTAGAAGGGGCGAGCTCCTACAATGAGCAGTTCTTC.

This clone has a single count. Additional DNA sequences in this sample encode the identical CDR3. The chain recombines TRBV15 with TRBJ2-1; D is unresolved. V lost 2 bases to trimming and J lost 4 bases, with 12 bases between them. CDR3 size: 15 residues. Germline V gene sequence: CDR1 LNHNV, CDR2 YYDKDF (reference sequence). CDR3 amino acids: CATSRFLEPYNEQFF. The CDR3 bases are TGTGCCACCAGCAGATTTTTAGAGCCTTACAATGAGCAGTTCTTC.